This T cell receptor (beta chain) emerged from a study of PD-L1 blockade in urothelial cancer. Study summary: Twenty-five of 29 patients were males with bladder-origin urothelial cancer. A median blood sample held approximately 150,000 T cells and 80,000 or so unique TCRs.

The table lists this clone with a count of one. Spiked synthetic TCR analogs estimated absolute template abundance per PCR. Here immunoSEQ multiplex PCR was the method, and the copy in TCRdb shows in-frame clones only, minus some. The sample has about 88,000 clones; roughly 90% are singletons. A total of 1 to 8 samples per patient were collected pretreatment and on-treatment. CDR3 length: 16 residues. J gave up 1 base and V 6 bases, and 11 bases lay outside the gene matches. Germline V gene sequence: CDR1 ENHRY, CDR2 SYGVKD. The sequence derives from a man in his 60s with urothelial cancer. The chain combines TRBV10-3 with TRBJ2-7, with 8 bases that match TRBD1. The sample in question was PBMCs, obtained around atezolizumab (anti-PD-L1) treatment. The CDR3 DNA follows: TGTGCCATCAGGGCCCAGGACAGGGCGTTATCCTACGAGCAGTACTTC. Protein sequence: CAIRAQDRALSYEQYF.